The 25 T cell receptor beta chains listed next were all sequenced from one sample in a study of tumor-infiltrating lymphocytes in primary liver carcinoma (dated by TCRdb to the late 2010s). The sequencing machine was an Illumina HiSeq 2500. A constant-region primer and ProtoScript II reverse transcriptase were used to reverse-transcribe TCRbeta-specific cDNA from roughly 500 ng total RNA. TCRbeta libraries were built with three nested multiplex PCR rounds, a slightly modified ARM-PCR procedure. Multiplex TRBV1-TRBV30 forward primers and a Cbeta reverse primer were used in the first two PCR rounds, each of which was run for roughly 10 cycles. The raw public reads went through TCRdb reprocessing: fastp at Q25, MiXCR clone calling, in-frame beta chains kept. Rows merge per CDR3 protein into single entries with the most common DNA and genes. This sample is represented by about 130,000 distinct CDR3 sequences; 64% of them were singletons. 7% to 10% of the sample lies in the top ten.

Total RNA and DNA were co-extracted from 20-30 mg of bulk tissue with the AllPrep DNA/RNA mini kit, without cell sorting. Sequencing was performed on liver tumor tissue from sampling region 3. The cell subset or site label here, explained by the study, means: tumor region T3, left-lateral pole. Receptors originate from a woman in her sixties with primary liver carcinoma and hepatitis B virus infection.

This clonotype was counted ten times or more. The chain is built from TRBV12-3 or TRBV12-4 and TRBJ2-1, with TRBD2 as a possible D gene (6 bases). V dropped 4 bases and J dropped 10 bases, with 14 bases sitting between them. The CDR3 is 13 residues long. CDR3 DNA: TGTGCCAGCAGTTCGACTAGATCCGGCGAGCAGTTCTTC. It codes for CASSSTRSGEQFF.

The rearrangement joins TRBV7-8 to TRBJ2-2; possibly TRBD1 for D (5 bases). This CDR3 spans 14 amino acids. The germline CDR1 and CDR2 sequences are SGHVS and FQNEAQ. With 7 bases removed from V and 5 bases from J, the gap between germline ends came to 14 bases. The CDR3 loop reads CASNLVSGTGELFF. The CDR3, as DNA: TGTGCCAGCAACCTAGTTTCAGGGACCGGGGAGCTGTTTTTT.

In the case of this clonotype: This is likely a read error, given that the CDR3 carries no conserved phenylalanine or tryptophan at its end. The chain carries TRBV28 and TRBJ2-3; 7 bases match TRBD2. V lost 4 bases and J lost 6; bases outside the gene matches: 13. CDR1 and CDR2 (germline): MDHEN, SYDVKM. CDR3 size: 16 residues. The CDR3: CASSSTRTNGRDTQYI. For the CDR3, the DNA is TGTGCCAGCAGTTCCACGAGGACTAACGGGAGGGATACGCAGTATATT.

As regards this clonotype: This CDR3 fails to terminate in the conserved phenylalanine or tryptophan, so it likely reflects a read error. The rearrangement joins TRBV4-1 to TRBJ2-1; D is tentatively TRBD1 or TRBD2 (6 bases each). The CDR3 extends over 13 amino acids. The germline V gene encodes CDR1 MGHRA and CDR2 YSYEKL. CDR3 nucleotides: TGCGTCAGCAGACAACCGGGGGCTAATGAGCAGTTCTCC. Its translation is CVSRQPGANEQFS.

With respect to this clonotype: Relative to the germline gene, one junction end is altered; a read error may explain this. The J gene is TRBJ1-5, the V gene TRBV4-1; D unresolved. CDR1 is MGHRA, CDR2 YSYEKL, per germline. This CDR3 has 15 amino acids. This CDR3 reads CASSQVGSRDQAQHF. The CDR3 nucleotides read TGCGCCAGCAGCCAGGTCGGTTCCCGGGATCAGGCCCAGCATTTT.

This clonotype was seen many times. This sequence joins TRBV12-3 or TRBV12-4 and TRBJ2-7; 7 positions agree with TRBD1. There are 14 residues in the CDR3. V dropped 5 bases and J dropped 0; count of bases not matched to a gene: 4. CDR3 amino acids: CASSSRGFSYEQYF. The CDR3 DNA follows: TGTGCCAGCAGTAGCAGGGGGTTCTCCTACGAGCAGTACTTC.

The J gene is TRBJ1-6, the V gene TRBV28; no reliable D call. V lost 6 bases, J lost 0 bases, and 12 bases lay in between. The germline V gene encodes CDR1 MDHEN and CDR2 SYDVKM. The CDR3 length is 16 residues. The CDR3 sequence is CASSPQAGSYNSPLHF. Written as DNA, the CDR3 is TGTGCCAGCAGCCCCCAGGCCGGCTCCTATAATTCACCCCTCCACTTT.

This clonotype was seen more than once but under ten times. A much larger clone differs from this one at a single base, so this may be a read error. This rearrangement joins TRBV4-1 to TRBJ1-5; D gene unclear. CDR1 is MGHRA and CDR2 is YSYEKL in the germline V gene. The CDR3 contains 15 residues. CDR3 in DNA: TGCGCCAACAGCCAAACATTTAATAGCAATCAGCCCCAGCATTTT. Translation gives CANSQTFNSNQPQHF.

About this clonotype: This likely comes from a read error, as the CDR3 has no conserved phenylalanine or tryptophan at its end. The chain combines TRBV6-2 or TRBV6-3 with TRBJ2-7; 7 positions agree with TRBD1. Germline V lookup: CDR1 MNHEY, CDR2 SVGEGT. The CDR3 runs to 11 residues. CDR3 in DNA: TGCGCCAGCAGTACAGGGGTCGAGCAGTACTTA. It yields the protein CASSTGVEQYL.

The J gene is TRBJ2-7, the V gene TRBV11-2; perhaps TRBD2 as D (5 bases). V lost 8 bases and J lost 6, with 20 bases in between. Germline V gene data show CDR1 as SGHAT and CDR2 as FQNNGV. The CDR3 extends over 14 amino acids. The CDR3 here is CASCPGRGWGEQYF. CDR3 nucleotide sequence: TGTGCCAGCTGCCCCGGACGGGGATGGGGCGAGCAGTACTTC.

The table lists this clonotype with many counts. The CDR3, as DNA: TGTGCCAGCAACAGCAACTATGGCTACACCTTC. It codes for CASNSNYGYTF. The chain has TRBV6-6 and TRBJ1-2; D not certain. V lost 7 bases, J lost 2 bases, and 5 bases lay in between. Germline V lookup: CDR1 MNHNY, CDR2 SVGAGI (reference sequence). The CDR3 is made up of 11 amino acids.

Worth noting for this clonotype: Because the CDR3 is missing its conserved closing phenylalanine or tryptophan, this is likely a read error. The rearrangement joins TRBV28 to TRBJ1-5, with D hard to call. The germline V gene has CDR1 MDHEN and CDR2 SYDVKM. CDR3 length: 16 amino acids. CDR3 coding DNA: TGTGCCGGCAGTTTAATGGCAGGTTCCGTTGATCGGCCCCAGCATTAT. Protein: CAGSLMAGSVDRPQHY.

With regard to this clonotype: This could be a read error, since a much larger clone is one nucleotide away. This chain uses TRBV5-1 with TRBJ2-7, with 10 bases identical to TRBD1. The germline V gene encodes CDR1 SGHRS and CDR2 YFSETQ. The CDR3 length is 16 residues. J gave up 4 bases and V 3 bases, and 10 bases lay outside the gene matches. Written as DNA, the CDR3 is TGCGCCAGCAGCTCAAGGCCCTCGGGACAGGGGTACGAGCAGTACTTC. It specifies CASSSRPSGQGYEQYF.

Remarks on this clonotype: Possible read error: a much larger clone is one base away. The chain is built from TRBV12-3 or TRBV12-4 and TRBJ2-3; D unclear. The ends were cut back, 5 bases at V and 8 bases at J, with 14 bases in the middle. This CDR3 is 13 amino acids long. The CDR3 region has the DNA TGTGCCAGCAGTCAACCTCCGTTAGTTACGCAGTATTTT. It encodes CASSQPPLVTQYF.

This clonotype has a count of ten or more. V is TRBV7-9 and J is TRBJ1-1; possible D gene TRBD1, 6 bases. CDR1 is SEHNR, CDR2 FQNEAQ, per germline (reference sequence). The CDR3 consists of 14 residues. V lost 4 bases and J 2 bases, leaving 11 bases between the germline ends. The CDR3 reads CASSWDTTNTEAFF. The DNA of the CDR3 is TGTGCCAGCAGCTGGGACACAACCAACACTGAAGCTTTCTTT.

This clonotype turned up a few times. This rearrangement joins TRBV10-3 to TRBJ2-1, with 7 bases fitting TRBD1. The trim removed 7 bases at V and 6 bases at J, leaving 9 bases unmatched. CDR3 length equals 14 residues. Germline values: CDR1 ENHRY, CDR2 SYGVKD. The CDR3 sequence is CAIKEATGANEQFF. Written as DNA, the CDR3 is TGTGCCATCAAGGAGGCCACAGGGGCCAATGAGCAGTTCTTC.

As concerns this clonotype: The germline gene is not matched at one end of the junction; a read error may be the cause. The chain links TRBV11-3 to TRBJ1-1; unclear D gene. The V gene's germline CDR1 is SGHNT and CDR2 YENEEA. The CDR3 is 14 residues long. CDR3 in DNA: TGTGCTAGCAATATCAAGGTGTGGGGCACTGAAGCTTTCTTT. It is translated as CASNIKVWGTEAFF.

A note on this clonotype: Its ends do not fully match the called genes, so a read error is possible. J is TRBJ2-2 and V is TRBV5-4, with TRBD2 identical over 9 bases. The CDR3 is made up of 15 amino acids. Germline V lookup: CDR1 SGHNT, CDR2 YYREEE (reference sequence). The CDR3 loop is CASSLGLADTWELFF. DNA for the CDR3: TGTGCCAGCAGCTTGGGACTAGCGGACACCTGGGAGCTGTTTTTT.

Worth noting for this clonotype: This clone may be a read error of a much larger clone one base away. The CDR3 end shows no conserved phenylalanine or tryptophan, and so a read error is likely. Here the CDR3 DNA reads TGCAGCGTCCCAAGCGGGAGGGGGGCAGATACGCAGTATCTT. Translated: CSVPSGRGADTQYL. The chain has TRBV29-1 and TRBJ2-3; 10 nucleotides line up with TRBD2. V dropped 6 bases and J dropped 4; count of bases not matched to a gene: 7. The V gene's germline CDR1 is SQVTM and CDR2 ANQGSEA. The CDR3 length is 14 residues.

The chain combines TRBV20-1 with TRBJ1-4, with a tentative D call TRBD1 (5 bases). Germline V gene lookup returns CDR1 DFQATT and CDR2 SNEGSKA (reference sequence). Trimming stripped 3 bases from V and 6 bases from J, with 20 bases between. This CDR3 contains 16 residues. For the CDR3, the DNA is TGCAGTGCTAGGGGGCTGACAGAGGCCCATCATGAAAAACTGTTTTTT. Its protein is CSARGLTEAHHEKLFF.

This rearrangement joins TRBV29-1 to TRBJ2-5; possibly TRBD2 for D (7 bases). CDR1 and CDR2 from the germline V gene are SQVTM and ANQGSEA. The germline V and J ends were trimmed by 8 bases and 5 bases, with 15 bases remaining between them. The CDR3 totals 12 residues. The CDR3 region is CSLGRGAETQYF. The CDR3 bases are TGCAGCCTTGGGAGGGGGGCGGAGACCCAGTACTTC.

Turning to this clonotype: The germline gene is not matched at one end of the junction; a read error may be the cause. This CDR3 is CAGSLGTGGSLEHYF. DNA for the CDR3: TGTGCCGGCAGCCTAGGGACAGGGGGCTCCCTCGAGCATTACTTC. The chain uses TRBV11-3 and TRBJ2-7; 12 nucleotides agree with TRBD1. The V gene's germline CDR1 is SGHNT and CDR2 YENEEA. The CDR3 is 15 amino acids.

The gene calls are TRBV6-5 and TRBJ1-1, with a possible D match to TRBD1 (5 bases). The V and J ends lost 7 bases and 4 bases respectively, with 22 bases between them. This CDR3 has 16 residues. The germline V gene encodes CDR1 MNHEY and CDR2 SVGAGI. The CDR3 DNA reads as TGTGCCAGCATCCCACCCTGGGGGGGTGGGGGCACTGAAGCTTTCTTT. This gives the protein CASIPPWGGGGTEAFF.

The chain is built from TRBV11-2 and TRBJ2-3; D remains ambiguous. The CDR3 has 13 amino acids. Germline lookup yields CDR1 SGHAT and CDR2 FQNNGV. With 7 bases removed from V and 6 bases from J, the gap between germline ends came to 14 bases. Here the CDR3 reads CASNLDLRDTQYF. The CDR3 DNA sequence: TGTGCCAGCAACTTGGATTTGAGGGATACGCAGTATTTT.

With regard to this clonotype: Because it lacks the conserved phenylalanine or tryptophan at the end, this CDR3 is likely a read error. The rearrangement links TRBV29-1 to TRBJ2-5; the D call may be TRBD1 or TRBD2 (5 bases each). V was shortened by 1 base and J by 2 bases, with 14 bases between the two germline ends. Germline-derived CDR1 and CDR2 are SQVTM and ANQGSEA. This CDR3 region has 15 residues. The CDR3 protein is CSVEGEIGAQETQYL. The CDR3 DNA is TGCAGCGTTGAAGGGGAGATAGGGGCACAAGAGACCCAGTACTTA.